These T cell receptor beta chains were read from a single sample in a study of T-cell memory formation after mild COVID-19. From the 5' RACE reads, TCRdb called clonotypes with MiXCR, one entry per CDR3 protein. Among 470,000 or so distinct CDR3 sequences listed, approximately 18% were seen once. Material: PBMCs or a T cell subset sorted from them (not recorded which). The receptor set was obtained from an adult woman who had mild COVID-19 (a few samples of this study predate the infection). Cell type and time point are not known. Both conserved end residues are part of each CDR3. Fields, in order: CDR3 protein, V gene, J gene.

cdr3_aa: CASSQGTGIVKTQYF; v_call: TRBV4-1; j_call: TRBJ2-5
cdr3_aa: CASSSDRNHGYTF; v_call: TRBV7-3; j_call: TRBJ1-2
cdr3_aa: CASSEIRGWTEAFF; v_call: TRBV5-1; j_call: TRBJ1-1
cdr3_aa: CASSQEGLAGVNEQFF; v_call: TRBV23-1; j_call: TRBJ2-1
cdr3_aa: CASGRPTDTQYF; v_call: TRBV4-1; j_call: TRBJ2-3
cdr3_aa: CASSGIMEETQYF; v_call: TRBV12-3/TRBV12-4; j_call: TRBJ2-5
cdr3_aa: CASSLKTGLGNTEAFF; v_call: TRBV13; j_call: TRBJ1-1
cdr3_aa: CASSFRGARETQYF; v_call: TRBV5-1; j_call: TRBJ2-5
cdr3_aa: CASNPGGDTQYF; v_call: TRBV7-9; j_call: TRBJ2-3
cdr3_aa: CASSPLAGANTGELFF; v_call: TRBV18; j_call: TRBJ2-2
cdr3_aa: CASSFTGTSGGEYEQYF; v_call: TRBV7-9; j_call: TRBJ2-7
cdr3_aa: CASRPGTVPYEQYF; v_call: TRBV6-5; j_call: TRBJ2-7
cdr3_aa: CASSQVINTEAFF; v_call: TRBV4-1; j_call: TRBJ1-1
cdr3_aa: CASRKITDTQYF; v_call: TRBV12-3/TRBV12-4; j_call: TRBJ2-3
cdr3_aa: CASALPDGSSTDTQYF; v_call: TRBV5-1; j_call: TRBJ2-3
cdr3_aa: CASRPTSGLSYNEQFF; v_call: TRBV5-1; j_call: TRBJ2-1
cdr3_aa: CASSNRERGNTIYF; v_call: TRBV6-6; j_call: TRBJ1-3
cdr3_aa: CASSPGRATEAFF; v_call: TRBV19; j_call: TRBJ1-1
cdr3_aa: CASSQVRGPPPYEQYF; v_call: TRBV4-1; j_call: TRBJ2-7
cdr3_aa: CASSVAGQSASYNEQFF; v_call: TRBV7-2; j_call: TRBJ2-1
cdr3_aa: CSARDLGDKGDHSPLHF; v_call: TRBV20-1; j_call: TRBJ1-6
cdr3_aa: CSVNVAGVLTDTQYF; v_call: TRBV29-1; j_call: TRBJ2-3
cdr3_aa: CASSSKYIPTNGYTF; v_call: TRBV27; j_call: TRBJ1-2
cdr3_aa: CSVAGGNYGYTF; v_call: TRBV29-1; j_call: TRBJ1-2
cdr3_aa: CASSIHWNTQYF; v_call: TRBV5-1; j_call: TRBJ2-3
cdr3_aa: CASSSRTGGSANTGELFF; v_call: TRBV6-6; j_call: TRBJ2-2
cdr3_aa: CASSLTGGLNTEAFF; v_call: TRBV5-1; j_call: TRBJ1-1
cdr3_aa: CASSWGQLASWAFF; v_call: TRBV5-6; j_call: TRBJ1-1
cdr3_aa: CSARSGTSQETQYF; v_call: TRBV20-1; j_call: TRBJ2-5
cdr3_aa: CASKLQGAYGYTF; v_call: TRBV12-3/TRBV12-4; j_call: TRBJ1-2
cdr3_aa: CASRPAGRGGLNEQFF; v_call: TRBV11-2; j_call: TRBJ2-1
cdr3_aa: CASSSSSTEAFF; v_call: TRBV5-1; j_call: TRBJ1-1
cdr3_aa: CSARDGTIYEQYF; v_call: TRBV20-1; j_call: TRBJ2-7
cdr3_aa: CAKSLGSSTDTQYF; v_call: TRBV5-1; j_call: TRBJ2-3
cdr3_aa: CASSPGGGDTEAFF; v_call: TRBV12-3/TRBV12-4; j_call: TRBJ1-1
cdr3_aa: CATEGQGEGYTF; v_call: TRBV24-1; j_call: TRBJ1-2
cdr3_aa: CASSFADRVGEAFF; v_call: TRBV7-9; j_call: TRBJ1-1
cdr3_aa: CASSLGPQETQYF; v_call: TRBV5-1; j_call: TRBJ2-5
cdr3_aa: CASSLLDIPGPNYEQYF; v_call: TRBV5-5; j_call: TRBJ2-7
cdr3_aa: CAWNQGTVSYEQYF; v_call: TRBV30; j_call: TRBJ2-7
cdr3_aa: CASTFGLASTQYF; v_call: TRBV6-5; j_call: TRBJ2-5
cdr3_aa: CATSDPTSGRVGQFF; v_call: TRBV24-1; j_call: TRBJ2-1
cdr3_aa: CASSLSSVHEQYF; v_call: TRBV12-3/TRBV12-4; j_call: TRBJ2-7
cdr3_aa: CASSQVAPSYEQYF; v_call: TRBV4-2; j_call: TRBJ2-7
cdr3_aa: CASSQGVWLAGARTTQETQYF; v_call: TRBV4-2; j_call: TRBJ2-5
cdr3_aa: CASSLGGQSPPQETQYF; v_call: TRBV5-1; j_call: TRBJ2-5
cdr3_aa: CATSREGRVLSGNTIYF; v_call: TRBV15; j_call: TRBJ1-3
cdr3_aa: CAGTRGQELSPLHF; v_call: TRBV30; j_call: TRBJ1-6
cdr3_aa: CSAGATYGYTF; v_call: TRBV29-1; j_call: TRBJ1-2
cdr3_aa: CASSSAAGETQYF; v_call: TRBV5-1; j_call: TRBJ2-5
cdr3_aa: CASSRDRSGWNTEAFF; v_call: TRBV6-2/TRBV6-3; j_call: TRBJ1-1
cdr3_aa: CASSDLVAGELFF; v_call: TRBV7-2; j_call: TRBJ2-2
cdr3_aa: CASSTGMVGYTF; v_call: TRBV12-3/TRBV12-4; j_call: TRBJ1-2
cdr3_aa: CASSVAQVGETQYF; v_call: TRBV9; j_call: TRBJ2-5
cdr3_aa: CASQGSSNNEKLFF; v_call: TRBV25-1; j_call: TRBJ1-4